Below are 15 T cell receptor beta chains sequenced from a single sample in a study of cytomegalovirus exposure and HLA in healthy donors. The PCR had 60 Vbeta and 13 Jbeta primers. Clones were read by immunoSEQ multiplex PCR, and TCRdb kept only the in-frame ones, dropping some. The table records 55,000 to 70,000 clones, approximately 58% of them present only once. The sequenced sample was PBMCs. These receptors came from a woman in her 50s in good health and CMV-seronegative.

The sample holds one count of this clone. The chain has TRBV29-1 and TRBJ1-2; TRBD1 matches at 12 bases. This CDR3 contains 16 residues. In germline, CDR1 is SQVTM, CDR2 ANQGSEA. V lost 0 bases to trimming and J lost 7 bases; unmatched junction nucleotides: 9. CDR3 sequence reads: CSVEDLPGQGAGGYTF. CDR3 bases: TGCAGCGTTGAAGATCTACCGGGACAGGGGGCGGGTGGCTACACCTTC.

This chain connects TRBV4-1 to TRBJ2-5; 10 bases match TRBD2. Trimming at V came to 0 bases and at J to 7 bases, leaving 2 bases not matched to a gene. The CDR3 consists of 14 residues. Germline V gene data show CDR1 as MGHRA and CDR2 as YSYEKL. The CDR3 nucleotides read TGCGCCAGCAGCCAAGAGGCTAGCGGGAGGACCCAGTACTTC. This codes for CASSQEASGRTQYF.

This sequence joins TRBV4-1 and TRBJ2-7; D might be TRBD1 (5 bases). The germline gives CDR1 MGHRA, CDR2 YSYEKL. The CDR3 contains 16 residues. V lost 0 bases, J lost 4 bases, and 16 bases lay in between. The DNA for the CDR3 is TGCGCCAGCAGCCAAGACCCGGTGGGGCCCGGTTACGAGCAGTACTTC. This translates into CASSQDPVGPGYEQYF.

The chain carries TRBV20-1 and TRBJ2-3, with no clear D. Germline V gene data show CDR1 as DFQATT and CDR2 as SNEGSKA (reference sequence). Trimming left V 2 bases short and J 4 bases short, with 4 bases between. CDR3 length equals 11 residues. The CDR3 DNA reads TGCAGTGCTAGACTATCAGATACGCAGTATTTT. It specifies CSARLSDTQYF.

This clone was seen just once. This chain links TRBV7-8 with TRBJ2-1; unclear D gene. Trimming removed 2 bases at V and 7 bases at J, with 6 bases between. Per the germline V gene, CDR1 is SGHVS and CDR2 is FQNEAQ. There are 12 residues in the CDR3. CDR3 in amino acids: CASSLTANEQFF. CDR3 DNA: TGTGCCAGCAGCTTAACCGCGAATGAGCAGTTCTTC.

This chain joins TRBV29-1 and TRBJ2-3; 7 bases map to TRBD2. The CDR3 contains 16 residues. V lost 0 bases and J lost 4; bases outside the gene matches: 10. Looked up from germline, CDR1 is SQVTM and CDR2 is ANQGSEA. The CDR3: CSVEDPAEGRADTQYF. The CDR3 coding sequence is TGCAGCGTTGAAGATCCGGCAGAGGGGAGGGCAGATACGCAGTATTTT.

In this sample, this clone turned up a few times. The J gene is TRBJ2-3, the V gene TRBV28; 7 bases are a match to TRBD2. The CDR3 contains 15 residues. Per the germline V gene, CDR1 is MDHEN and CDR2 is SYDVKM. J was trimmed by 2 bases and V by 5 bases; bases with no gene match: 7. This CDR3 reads CASSNFGRVTDTQYF. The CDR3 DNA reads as TGTGCCAGCAGTAATTTTGGGAGGGTCACAGATACGCAGTATTTT.

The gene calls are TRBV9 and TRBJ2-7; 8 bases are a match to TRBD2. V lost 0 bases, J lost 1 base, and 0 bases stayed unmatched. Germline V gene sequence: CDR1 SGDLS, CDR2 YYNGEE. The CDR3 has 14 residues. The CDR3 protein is CASSVGGRSYEQYF. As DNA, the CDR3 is TGTGCCAGCAGCGTAGGCGGGAGGTCCTACGAGCAGTACTTC.

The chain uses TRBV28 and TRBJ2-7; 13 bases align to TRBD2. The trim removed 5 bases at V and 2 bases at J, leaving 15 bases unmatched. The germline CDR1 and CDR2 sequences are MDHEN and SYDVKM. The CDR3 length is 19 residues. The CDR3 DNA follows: TGTGCCAGCAGTCCGGGACTAGCGGGGAGTCATGGAATCCCCTACGAGCAGTACTTC. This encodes CASSPGLAGSHGIPYEQYF.

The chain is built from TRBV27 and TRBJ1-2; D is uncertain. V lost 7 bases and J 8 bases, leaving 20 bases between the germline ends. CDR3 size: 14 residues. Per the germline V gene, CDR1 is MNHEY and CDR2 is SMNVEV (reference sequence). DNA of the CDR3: TGTGCCAGCATCCTCAGGCTCCCCCCCTGGGGCTACACCTTC. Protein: CASILRLPPWGYTF.

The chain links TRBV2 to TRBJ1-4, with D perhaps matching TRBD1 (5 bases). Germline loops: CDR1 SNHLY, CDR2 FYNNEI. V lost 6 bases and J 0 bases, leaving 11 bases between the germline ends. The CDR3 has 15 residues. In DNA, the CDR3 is TGTGCCAGCAGGGGGGGTGGCACAACTAATGAAAAACTGTTTTTT. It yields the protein CASRGGGTTNEKLFF.

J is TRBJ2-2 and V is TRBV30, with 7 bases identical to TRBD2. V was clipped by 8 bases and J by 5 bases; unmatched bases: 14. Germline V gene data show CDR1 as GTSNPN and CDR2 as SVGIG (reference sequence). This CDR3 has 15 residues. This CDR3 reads CATPKAGVGTGELFF. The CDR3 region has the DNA TGTGCCACCCCGAAGGCGGGAGTAGGTACCGGGGAGCTGTTTTTT. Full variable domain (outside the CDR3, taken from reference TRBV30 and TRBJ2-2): SQTIHQWPATLVQPVGSPLSLECTVEGTSNPNLYWYRQAAGRGLQLLFYSVGIGQISSEVPQNLSASRPQDRQFILSSKKLLLSDSGFYLCATPKAGVGTGELFFGEGSRLTVL.

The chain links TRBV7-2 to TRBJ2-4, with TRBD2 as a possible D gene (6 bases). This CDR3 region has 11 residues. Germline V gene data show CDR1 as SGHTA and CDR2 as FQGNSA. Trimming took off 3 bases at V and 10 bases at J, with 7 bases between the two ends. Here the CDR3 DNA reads TGTGCCAGCAGCTTGGAGGGAATTCAGTACTTC. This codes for CASSLEGIQYF.

The CDR3 here is CASKRNANTGELFF. DNA for the CDR3: TGCGCCAGCAAGCGAAACGCGAACACCGGGGAGCTGTTTTTT. The gene calls are TRBV10-1 and TRBJ2-2, with no clear D. This CDR3 is 14 amino acids long. V lost 7 bases and J lost 0, with 9 bases in between. Per germline, CDR1 WNHNN and CDR2 SYGVQD (reference sequence).

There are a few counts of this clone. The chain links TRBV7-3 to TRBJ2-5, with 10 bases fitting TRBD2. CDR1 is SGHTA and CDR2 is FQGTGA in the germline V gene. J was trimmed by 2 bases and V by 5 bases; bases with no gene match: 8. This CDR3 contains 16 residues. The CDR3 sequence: CASSRPTSGIQETQYF. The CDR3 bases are TGTGCCAGCAGCCGTCCTACTAGCGGGATTCAAGAGACCCAGTACTTC.